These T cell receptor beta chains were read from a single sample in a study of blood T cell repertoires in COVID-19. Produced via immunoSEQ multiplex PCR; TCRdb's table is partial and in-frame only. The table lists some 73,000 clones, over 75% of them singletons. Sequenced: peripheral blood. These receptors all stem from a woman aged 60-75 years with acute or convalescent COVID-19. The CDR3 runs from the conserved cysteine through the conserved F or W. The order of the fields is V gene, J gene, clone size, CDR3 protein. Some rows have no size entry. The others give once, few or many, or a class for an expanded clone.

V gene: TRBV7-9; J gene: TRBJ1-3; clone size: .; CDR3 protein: CASSTPGTADF
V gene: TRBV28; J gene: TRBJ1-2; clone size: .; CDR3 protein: CASSIQATGNYGYTF
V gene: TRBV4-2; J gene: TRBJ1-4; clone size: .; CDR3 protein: CASSLGGTNEKLFF
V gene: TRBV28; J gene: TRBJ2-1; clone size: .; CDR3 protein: CASSPYNEQFF
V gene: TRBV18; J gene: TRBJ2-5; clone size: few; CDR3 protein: CASSPRLAGYQETQYF
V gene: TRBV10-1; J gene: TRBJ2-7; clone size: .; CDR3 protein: CASRRDRGSEQYF
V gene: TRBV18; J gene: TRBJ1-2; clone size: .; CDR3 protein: CASSIKGANYGYTF
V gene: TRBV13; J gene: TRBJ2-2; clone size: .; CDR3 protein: CASSLGNFGTENTGELFF
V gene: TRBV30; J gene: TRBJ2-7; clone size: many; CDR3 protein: CAWDPQNPYEQYF
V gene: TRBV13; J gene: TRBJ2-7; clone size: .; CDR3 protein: CASSPRGSPYEQYF
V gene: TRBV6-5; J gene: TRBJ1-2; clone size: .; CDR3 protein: CASSPPGGIRGYTF
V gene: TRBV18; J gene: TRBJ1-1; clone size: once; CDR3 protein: CASSPEGQGSRAFF
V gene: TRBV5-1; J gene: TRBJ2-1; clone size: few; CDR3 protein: CASSSRGNEQFF
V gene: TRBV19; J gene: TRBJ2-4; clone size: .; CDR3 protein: CASSIEAGRLIGAKNIQYF
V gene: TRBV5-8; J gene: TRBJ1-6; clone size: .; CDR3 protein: CASNWGQGNSPLHF
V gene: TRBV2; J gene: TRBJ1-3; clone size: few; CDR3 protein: CASSERLHILLESGNTIYF
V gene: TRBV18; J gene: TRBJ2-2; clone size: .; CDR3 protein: CASSPPRDRGRFTGELFF
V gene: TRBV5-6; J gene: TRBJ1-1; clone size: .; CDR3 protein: CASSLGPEGTEAFF
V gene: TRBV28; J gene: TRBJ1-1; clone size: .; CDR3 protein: CASSPTGGRAFF
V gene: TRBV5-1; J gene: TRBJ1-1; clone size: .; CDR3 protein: CASTREAMNTEAFF
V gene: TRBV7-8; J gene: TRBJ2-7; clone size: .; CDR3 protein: CASSFDRQSYEQYF
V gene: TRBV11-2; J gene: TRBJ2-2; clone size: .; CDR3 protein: CASSNGQVWTSGTGELFF
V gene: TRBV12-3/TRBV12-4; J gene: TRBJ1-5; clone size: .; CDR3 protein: CASSFLDQPQHF
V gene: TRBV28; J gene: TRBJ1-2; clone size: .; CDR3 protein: CASSLPPWEGVNYGYTF